This T cell receptor beta chain is from a study of T cells in Graves' hyperthyroidism and ophthalmopathy. The CDR3 is 15 amino acids. Germline lookup yields CDR1 MDHEN and CDR2 SYDVKM. V was shortened by 5 bases and J by 7 bases, with 20 bases between the two germline ends. Amplified TCR beta CDR3 regions derived from RNA transcripts. The study used the HTBI primer set for a first-round RT-PCR of the TCR CDR3. In TCRdb, the multiplex PCR reads were re-called with MiXCR into one record per CDR3 protein. Here the sample spans under 40,000 distinct CDR3 sequences, 50% to 55% being singletons. This clonotype appeared many times.

The clonotype originates from a man aged 40-49 years with Graves' ophthalmopathy. The gene calls are TRBV28 and TRBJ2-5, with D uncertain. Input material: blood. The CDR3 region has the DNA TGTGCCAGCAGTCCACCGTACAAGTCCACGGGGACCCAGTACTTC. Amino acid sequence: CASSPPYKSTGTQYF.